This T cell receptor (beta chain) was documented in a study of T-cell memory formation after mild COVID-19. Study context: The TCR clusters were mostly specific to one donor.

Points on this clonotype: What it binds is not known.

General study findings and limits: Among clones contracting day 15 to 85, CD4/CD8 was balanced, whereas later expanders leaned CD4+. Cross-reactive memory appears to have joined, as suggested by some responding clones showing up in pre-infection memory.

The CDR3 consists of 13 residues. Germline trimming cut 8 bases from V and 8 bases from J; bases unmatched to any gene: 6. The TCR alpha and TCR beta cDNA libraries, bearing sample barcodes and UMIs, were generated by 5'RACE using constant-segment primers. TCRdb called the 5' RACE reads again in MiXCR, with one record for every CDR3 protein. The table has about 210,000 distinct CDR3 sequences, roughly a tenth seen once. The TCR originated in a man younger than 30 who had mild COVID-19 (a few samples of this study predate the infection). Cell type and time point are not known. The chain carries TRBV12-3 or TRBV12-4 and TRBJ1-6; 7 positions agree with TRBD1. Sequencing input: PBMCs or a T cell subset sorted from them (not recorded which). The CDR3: CASRRGFDSPLHF. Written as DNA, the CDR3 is TGTGCCAGCCGCAGGGGGTTCGATTCACCCCTCCACTTT.